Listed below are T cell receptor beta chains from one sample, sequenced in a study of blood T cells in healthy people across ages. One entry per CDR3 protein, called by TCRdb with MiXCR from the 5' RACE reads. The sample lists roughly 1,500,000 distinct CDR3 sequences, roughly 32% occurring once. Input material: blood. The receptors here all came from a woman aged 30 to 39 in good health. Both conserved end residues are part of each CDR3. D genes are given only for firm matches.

CASSQGGQGSDGYTF,TRBD1,15,TRBV3-1,TRBJ1-2
CASSARQGSEQFF,TRBD1,13,TRBV9,TRBJ2-1
CASSRLDDGYTF,-,12,TRBV7-9,TRBJ1-2
CASSDVSSYNEQFF,-,14,TRBV5-1,TRBJ2-1
CSANTLVQGAYEQYF,TRBD1,15,TRBV20-1,TRBJ2-7
CASSPSGNSYEQYF,TRBD2,14,TRBV12-3/TRBV12-4,TRBJ2-7
CASSDRDTQYF,-,11,TRBV5-4,TRBJ2-3
CSARWAGGLETQYF,TRBD2,14,TRBV20-1,TRBJ2-5
CSAGRGGSSYNEQFF,-,15,TRBV20-1,TRBJ2-1
CASNPGGGRRKQYF,-,14,TRBV12-3/TRBV12-4,TRBJ2-7
CASSPGTVEEAFF,-,13,TRBV13,TRBJ1-1
CASSPPEPQASGVSYEQYF,-,19,TRBV5-1,TRBJ2-7
CSARDPLAGGTDTQYF,TRBD2,16,TRBV20-1,TRBJ2-3
CASSQVLAGGSYNEQFF,TRBD2,17,TRBV3-1,TRBJ2-1
CASSQNGNTIQYF,-,13,TRBV3-1,TRBJ2-7
CSARWLADYNEQFF,-,14,TRBV20-1,TRBJ2-1
CASSISQANTEAFF,-,14,TRBV6-1,TRBJ1-1
CASRNWGAGCEQYF,-,14,TRBV5-6,TRBJ2-7
CATSKDINYGYTF,-,13,TRBV15,TRBJ1-2
CASSQGDRDPYTF,TRBD1,13,TRBV4-1,TRBJ1-2
CASSSGTSSTYEQYF,TRBD2,15,TRBV6-2/TRBV6-3,TRBJ2-7
CASSFKQGQKPQHF,-,14,TRBV7-9,TRBJ1-5
CASSQATGLAFTYEQYF,TRBD2,17,TRBV3-1,TRBJ2-7